A single sample is the source of the 18 T cell receptor beta chains below, sequenced in a study of patients and donors after allogeneic stem cell transplantation. TCRdb called the RT-PCR reads again in MiXCR, with one record for every CDR3 protein. The sample includes some 40,000 distinct CDR3 sequences, 25% to 35% of them seen just once. Sequencing input: blood, either unsorted or a sorted T cell fraction (not recorded which). The receptors derive from a human donor who was either an allogeneic HSCT recipient or a stem cell or donor lymphocyte infusion donor (not recorded which). It is not recorded whose cells these are; they may come from a transplant donor.

This clonotype occurred many times. The V call is TRBV16, the J call TRBJ1-6; D possibly corresponds to TRBD1 (5 bases). The CDR3 contains 14 residues. Germline assignment: CDR1 KGHSY and CDR2 FQNENV. With 8 bases removed from V and 7 bases from J, the gap between germline ends came to 15 bases. The CDR3 sequence: CASLPGLSNSPLHF. The CDR3 nucleotides read TGTGCCAGCTTGCCAGGGCTCTCGAATTCACCCCTCCACTTT.

V and J are TRBV9 and TRBJ2-1; 9 positions match TRBD2. The CDR3 sequence is 16 residues long. Germline CDR1 reads SGDLS; CDR2 reads YYNGEE. Trimming took 4 bases from V and 8 from J; bases not matched to a gene: 13. CDR3 sequence: CASSPRSSGSIDEQFF. CDR3 DNA sequence: TGTGCCAGCAGCCCCCGGAGTAGCGGGAGCATAGATGAGCAGTTCTTC.

The J gene is TRBJ2-7, the V gene TRBV28; D gene uncertain. The CDR3 has 11 amino acids. From germline, CDR1 is MDHEN and CDR2 SYDVKM. Trimming removed 6 bases at V and 2 bases at J, with 5 bases between. The CDR3 DNA follows: TGTGCCAGCAGGGCGCCCTACGAGCAGTACTTC. Translating gives CASRAPYEQYF.

V and J are TRBV27 and TRBJ2-2; D not certain. CDR1 and CDR2 (germline): MNHEY, SMNVEV (reference sequence). This CDR3 spans 16 amino acids. V lost 2 bases to trimming and J lost 0 bases, with 10 bases between them. The CDR3 reads CASSLPGPSNTGELFF. CDR3 DNA sequence: TGTGCCAGCAGTTTACCCGGGCCCTCGAACACCGGGGAGCTGTTTTTT.

The chain carries TRBV6-5 and TRBJ1-3, with D perhaps matching TRBD1 (6 bases). The germline V gene encodes CDR1 MNHEY and CDR2 SVGAGI. The CDR3 contains 15 residues. With 5 bases removed from V and 0 bases from J, the gap between germline ends came to 11 bases. The CDR3 region has the DNA TGTGCCAGCAGTCTCGACAGGAGCTCTGGAAACACCATATATTTT. Translating it yields CASSLDRSSGNTIYF.

V usage is TRBV7-8 and J usage is TRBJ2-1; D uncertain. The CDR3 is 15 amino acids. Germline V lookup: CDR1 SGHVS, CDR2 FQNEAQ. Trimming shortened V by 1 base and J by 7 bases, and 14 bases separated the two germline ends. CDR3 amino acids: CASSLGGSRYNEQFF. CDR3 DNA sequence: TGTGCCAGCAGCTTAGGGGGTAGTAGGTATAATGAGCAGTTCTTC.

This chain links TRBV24-1 with TRBJ2-3; D ambiguous. Germline V gene data show CDR1 as KGHDR and CDR2 as SFDVKD. The CDR3 is 13 amino acids. Trimming stripped 3 bases from V and 2 bases from J, with 5 bases between. The CDR3 bases are TGTGCCACCAGTGATCCGTCCACAGATACGCAGTATTTT. Its protein is CATSDPSTDTQYF.

V is TRBV4-3 and J is TRBJ2-2; tentative D call: TRBD1 (6 bases). Germline values: CDR1 LGHNA, CDR2 YSLEER. This CDR3 has 16 amino acids. V lost 2 bases, J lost 4 bases, and 14 bases lay in between. This CDR3 reads CASSQRPRGITGELFF. DNA for the CDR3: TGCGCCAGCAGCCAAAGGCCCAGGGGCATCACCGGGGAGCTGTTTTTT.

The chain uses TRBV5-6 and TRBJ2-2; 7 bases match TRBD2. The CDR3 has 16 residues. V lost 3 bases and J lost 1; bases outside the gene matches: 6. Germline lookup yields CDR1 SGHDT and CDR2 YYEEEE. CDR3 sequence (DNA): TGTGCCAGCAGCTCGCCGGGACTAAAGAACACCGGGGAGCTGTTTTTT. As protein: CASSSPGLKNTGELFF.

This clonotype was seen more than once but under ten times. The CDR3: CASSRIQGGGGYTF. The CDR3, as DNA: TGCGCCAGCAGCCGAATACAGGGGGGCGGAGGCTACACCTTC. The chain links TRBV4-3 to TRBJ1-2; TRBD1 matches at 8 bases. V shed 4 bases and J 8 bases; nucleotides not matched to a gene: 9. The V gene's germline CDR1 is LGHNA and CDR2 YSLEER. This CDR3 is 14 amino acids long.

The rearrangement joins TRBV12-3 or TRBV12-4 to TRBJ2-2; D gene uncertain. The ends were cut back, 4 bases at V and 3 bases at J, with 12 bases in the middle. The CDR3 contains 15 residues. CDR3 in amino acids: CASSSGSWDTGELFF. As DNA, the CDR3 is TGTGCCAGCAGTTCCGGAAGTTGGGACACCGGGGAGCTGTTTTTT.

At least ten counts were recorded for this clonotype. The J gene is TRBJ1-2, the V gene TRBV7-8; perhaps TRBD1 as D (5 bases). The V gene lost 5 bases and the J gene lost 6 bases, with 19 bases spanning the gap. Germline lookup yields CDR1 SGHVS and CDR2 FQNEAQ. The CDR3 spans 15 residues. The CDR3 loop reads CASSPPGQGRDGYTF. The CDR3 bases are TGTGCCAGCAGCCCCCCAGGGCAGGGCCGAGATGGCTACACCTTC.

The chain carries TRBV5-1 and TRBJ1-2; weak D call: TRBD1 (6 bases). V dropped 4 bases and J dropped 5 bases, with 15 bases sitting between them. Germline V gives CDR1 SGHRS, CDR2 YFSETQ. The CDR3 contains 14 residues. The CDR3 DNA follows: TGCGCCAGCAGCGGGGGACATTTCTCTTATGGCTACACCTTC. Its translation is CASSGGHFSYGYTF.

This clonotype was counted once. This chain uses TRBV4-1 with TRBJ2-5; 12 bases align to TRBD2. Per germline, CDR1 MGHRA and CDR2 YSYEKL. The CDR3 covers 17 residues. Trimming at V came to 4 bases and at J to 6 bases, leaving 12 bases not matched to a gene. The DNA of the CDR3 is TGCGCCAGCAGCCCTTACTGGACTAGCGGGACCGTCAAGACCCAGTACTTC. Amino acid sequence: CASSPYWTSGTVKTQYF.

Sample share makes this clonotype medium-sized. The genes are TRBV7-8 and TRBJ1-3; a possible D gene is TRBD1 (6 bases). The CDR3 is made up of 13 amino acids. Looked up from germline, CDR1 is SGHVS and CDR2 is FQNEAQ. The V end lost 3 bases, the J end lost 3 bases, and 6 bases lay between the germline ends. The chain's CDR3 is CASSFRGGNTIYF. CDR3 in DNA: TGTGCCAGCAGCTTCAGGGGTGGAAACACCATATATTTT.

This chain links TRBV10-3 with TRBJ2-3; the match to TRBD1 covers 7 bases. Germline values: CDR1 ENHRY, CDR2 SYGVKD. This CDR3 region has 14 residues. With 6 bases clipped from V and 2 bases from J, the junction kept 5 bases outside the gene matches. The CDR3 nucleotides are TGTGCCATCAGCCGGGACAGCAACACAGATACGCAGTATTTT. The encoded protein is CAISRDSNTDTQYF.

The chain has TRBV20-1 and TRBJ2-7, with 10 nucleotides matching TRBD2. Trimming took 1 base from V and 5 from J; bases not matched to a gene: 5. Germline lookup yields CDR1 DFQATT and CDR2 SNEGSKA (reference sequence). The CDR3 spans 14 residues. Here the CDR3 DNA reads TGCAGTGCTAGAGGTCCTAGCGGGAGAAACGAGCAGTACTTC. This gives the protein CSARGPSGRNEQYF.

This rearrangement joins TRBV9 to TRBJ2-2; D unresolved. The CDR3 length is 12 residues. From germline, CDR1 is SGDLS and CDR2 YYNGEE. Trimming cost V 0 bases and J 4 bases, with 1 base left between them. The CDR3 sequence: CASSVVTGELFF. The CDR3 region has the DNA TGTGCCAGCAGCGTAGTCACCGGGGAGCTGTTTTTT.